This TCR beta chain was captured in a study of response to subunit inactivated influenza vaccine (dated by TCRdb to 2016 to 2019). General notes on the study: The study used deep quantitative T cell receptor repertoire profiling to track responses to a trivalent subunit inactivated influenza vaccine.

The full study reports these points: The authors suggested that each seasonal influenza vaccination may recruit only a limited number of new T cells.

The library was made by RT-PCR. Reads for this sample came from an Illumina HiSeq 2500. The raw public reads went through TCRdb reprocessing: fastp at Q25, MiXCR clone calling, in-frame beta chains kept. Rows are combined by CDR3 protein, so each entry shows the most common genes and DNA. Recorded for this sample are about 570,000 distinct CDR3 sequences; around 11% of them occurred a single time. The top ten hold approximately 9.9% of the sample. For this clonotype: The target of this receptor is not known. Base qualities are missing; no much larger clone stands one base away.

V was cut back by 4 bases and J by 5 bases, leaving a gap of 7 bases between them. The CDR3 covers 11 residues, taking in both the cysteine and the phenylalanine. Only CDR3 DNA remains: 33 bases, in frame from the first base. For CDR1 and CDR2, the germline V gene lists SQVTM and ANQGSEA. A further study also used this sample, focusing on T cells expressing NK-cell markers. The second study's paper adds: 5'RACE template switching, by which a universal primer site and unique molecular identifiers were added, was used to make TCR beta cDNA libraries. In sorted CD3+CD56+NKG2C+, CD3+CD56+NKG2C- and CD3+CD56-NKG2C+ T-cell subsets from eight donors, TCR beta-chain repertoires were profiled. Seven of the eight sequenced donors were HCMV-seropositive and one was HCMV-seronegative. To restrict sorting to alphabetaTCR-expressing T cells, an anti-gammadeltaTCR antibody was added in several experiments. For about 6 donors, the dominant CD3+CD56+NKG2C+ clonotypes were among the top 10 CD8+ clonotypes and accounted for about 1.0-7.0% of CD8+ T cells. Those dominant clonotypes were again the most abundant among CD3+CD56-NKG2C+ cells in a few donors, at about 28.3-60.1%. Whether the expanded NKG2C-expressing T cell clones were specific for HCMV antigens was left unclear. All eight donors whose samples were sequenced were randomly selected healthy volunteers, three of them men and five women. HCMV-specific IgG was detected in serum with a commercial ELISA kit to determine HCMV serostatus. Ficoll density gradient centrifugation was used to isolate peripheral blood mononuclear cells from blood. Bulk peripheral blood T-cell repertoires were additionally sequenced from unsorted PBMC for several donors. cDNA synthesis was primed from the TCR beta constant segment and was followed by two successive PCR amplification steps. The libraries were sequenced on Illumina HiSeq 2000/2500, MiSeq or NextSeq, producing 2 x 150 bp reads. MIGEC was used to demultiplex reads and group the reads by UMI, and MiTCR was used to assemble and quantify clonotypes. To exclude erroneous sequences, any TCR cDNA sequence not supported by at least two reads was discarded. The tcR package was used for downstream repertoire analysis, with clonotypes matched between fractions based on CDR3 nucleotide sequence plus V segment. Antigen specificity was annotated against VDJdb with VDJmatch, allowing one amino acid substitution in CDR3.

The material was PBMCs from blood, obtained on the day of vaccination. Recombination connected TRBV29-1 to TRBJ2-3, with a tentative D gene TRBD1 over 6 matching bases. This TCR was sampled from a man aged 45-60 years who received an inactivated influenza vaccine. Donor details come from another sample of the same person, matched by shared clones. The nucleotide sequence reads as follows: TGCAGCGTTGCGGGACAAGATACGCAGTATTTT. Its protein is CSVAGQDTQYF.